This T cell receptor (beta chain) is from a study of cytomegalovirus exposure and HLA in healthy donors. Study at large: According to later analysis, the same platform produced the 120 or so validation and approximately 630 first-cohort repertoires. General study points: It was reported that the classifier diagnosed cytomegalovirus status with high specificity and sensitivity in both the original and validation cohorts. The finding came from a later analysis; first-cohort TCR clusters tended to co-occur in the roughly 120 validation repertoires.

Details on this clone: Its antigen is as yet unknown.

The donors were members of the validation cohort comprising some 120 subjects, separate from the roughly 690-subject first cohort. Some clones are missing from TCRdb's copy, which holds only in-frame ones; the method was immunoSEQ multiplex PCR. The sample contains 250,000 or so clones, roughly 90% of which appear only once. CDR3 length equals 15 residues. Germline loops: CDR1 MGHRA, CDR2 YSYEKL. V lost 0 bases and J 1 base, leaving 9 bases between the germline ends. This TCR was sampled from a man between 18 and 35 years old in good health and CMV-seropositive. The genes are TRBV4-1 and TRBJ1-2; possibly TRBD1 for D (6 bases). Sequenced: PBMCs. CDR3 DNA: TGCGCCAGCAGCCAAGATAGGGGGTATAACTATGGCTACACCTTC. Translation: CASSQDRGYNYGYTF.